This T cell receptor (beta chain) was captured in a study of T cells in Graves' hyperthyroidism and ophthalmopathy. TCR beta CDR3 regions were amplified from RNA. In the first-round RT-PCR of the TCR CDR3, the HTBI primer set was used. Each CDR3 protein is one row after TCRdb ran MiXCR on the multiplex PCR reads. Of some 550,000 distinct CDR3 sequences listed, about a sixth are singletons. What was sequenced was blood. This sequence was found in a woman in her thirties or forties with Graves' ophthalmopathy.

The DNA of the CDR3 is TGTGCCAGCAGCCAACAGGTTCACCAAGAGACCCAGTACTTC. As protein: CASSQQVHQETQYF. The chain recombines TRBV12-3 or TRBV12-4 with TRBJ2-5; a weak D match, TRBD1 (5 bases). V dropped 6 bases and J dropped 0 bases, with 11 bases sitting between them. CDR3 length equals 14 residues.